The rows below give T cell receptor beta chains drawn from one sample of a study of cytomegalovirus exposure and HLA in healthy donors. Using immunoSEQ multiplex PCR, the repertoire was profiled, and TCRdb retains in-frame clones only, with some absent. The sample includes roughly 110,000 clones, less than 80% of them seen just once. Material: PBMCs. Receptor source: a woman aged 40 to 50 in good health and CMV-seropositive. CDR3s include the opening cysteine and the closing phenylalanine or tryptophan. The order of the fields is CDR3 protein, CDR3 DNA, V gene, J gene, CDR3 length, D gene, clone size. D genes are given only for firm matches. The listing skips clone size in some rows; elsewhere it reads once, few, many or a size class.

CASSARGVNTEAFF	TGTGCCAGCAGCGCCCGGGGGGTTAACACTGAAGCTTTCTTT	TRBV9	TRBJ1-1	14	NA	NA
CASSLALGGGTEAFF	TGTGCCAGCAGCTTAGCGCTCGGGGGTGGAACTGAAGCTTTCTTT	TRBV7-3	TRBJ1-1	15	NA	few
CASSTSGTSGSLDYEQYF	TGTGCCAGCAGCACCTCCGGGACTAGCGGGAGTCTAGACTACGAGCAGTACTTC	TRBV5-4	TRBJ2-7	18	TRBD2	few
CASSFLHRDTGELFF	TGTGCCAGCAGCTTTCTACACAGGGATACCGGGGAGCTGTTTTTT	TRBV5-6	TRBJ2-2	15	NA	NA
CASSQDQASYEQYF	TGCGCCAGCAGCCAAGATCAGGCCTCCTACGAGCAGTACTTC	TRBV4-3	TRBJ2-7	14	NA	NA
CASSPTITTNEKLFF	TGCGCCAGCAGCCCCACAATTACAACTAATGAAAAACTGTTTTTT	TRBV5-1	TRBJ1-4	15	NA	NA
CASGLVLETQYF	TGTGCTAGTGGTTTGGTACTTGAGACCCAGTACTTC	TRBV12-5	TRBJ2-5	12	NA	NA
CASSSQGSSNEQFF	TGTGCCAGCAGTTCACAGGGTAGTAGCAATGAGCAGTTCTTC	TRBV5-4	TRBJ2-1	14	NA	NA
CASSRSDKNTEAFF	TGTGCCAGCAGCCGCTCAGACAAGAACACTGAAGCTTTCTTT	TRBV7-9	TRBJ1-1	14	NA	NA
CASSQVRTGGSGANVLTF	TGTGCCAGCAGCCAAGTCCGGACAGGGGGCTCTGGGGCCAACGTCCTGACTTTC	TRBV14	TRBJ2-6	18	TRBD1	NA
CASSWGQTYEQYF	TGTGCCAGCAGTTGGGGGCAGACCTACGAGCAGTACTTC	TRBV27	TRBJ2-7	13	NA	NA
CASSLGLAGPISTDTQYF	TGTGCCAGCAGCTTAGGACTAGCGGGCCCGATAAGCACAGATACGCAGTATTTT	TRBV7-8	TRBJ2-3	18	TRBD2	few
CASSEQYSNQPQHF	TGTGCCAGCAGTGAACAGTATAGCAATCAGCCCCAGCATTTT	TRBV6-4	TRBJ1-5	14	NA	NA
CASSLVGLGDTEAFF	TGCGCCAGCAGCTTGGTAGGTTTGGGAGACACTGAAGCTTTCTTT	TRBV5-1	TRBJ1-1	15	NA	NA
CASSQSPGQPNEKLFF	TGCGCCAGCAGCCAATCCCCGGGACAGCCTAATGAAAAACTGTTTTTT	TRBV4-3	TRBJ1-4	16	TRBD1	NA
CASSPGGDYGYTF	TGTGCCAGCAGTCCAGGGGGCGACTATGGCTACACCTTC	TRBV6-5	TRBJ1-2	13	TRBD1	NA
CASSSQGARAGAEQFF	TGTGCCAGCAGCTCACAGGGGGCGAGAGCGGGAGCTGAGCAGTTCTTC	TRBV7-2	TRBJ2-1	16	NA	once
CASSPGGSAQETQYF	TGTGCCAGCAGCCCCGGGGGTAGCGCCCAAGAGACCCAGTACTTC	TRBV5-4	TRBJ2-5	15	NA	few
CAWSPRQGFLYGYTF	TGTGCCTGGAGTCCCCGACAGGGGTTCCTCTATGGCTACACCTTC	TRBV30	TRBJ1-2	15	TRBD1	few
CASSLGPSNEQYF	TGCGCCAGCAGCTTGGGGCCCTCAAACGAGCAGTACTTC	TRBV5-1	TRBJ2-7	13	NA	few
CASSRQGGEKLFF	TGTGCCAGCAGTAGACAGGGTGGCGAAAAACTGTTTTTT	TRBV6-1	TRBJ1-4	13	TRBD1	NA
CASTLGGVGETQYF	TGTGCCAGCACCTTGGGCGGGGTAGGGGAGACCCAGTACTTC	TRBV9	TRBJ2-5	14	NA	NA
CASSLGQGSFNQPQHF	TGTGCCAGCAGCTTAGGACAGGGGAGTTTCAATCAGCCCCAGCATTTT	TRBV7-2	TRBJ1-5	16	TRBD1	NA
CASSIEGRTGTQYF	TGCGCCAGCAGTATTGAGGGGAGGACAGGTACGCAGTATTTT	TRBV5-1	TRBJ2-3	14	NA	NA
CASSIGGYTDTQYF	TGTGCCAGTAGTATAGGCGGTTACACAGATACGCAGTATTTT	TRBV19	TRBJ2-3	14	NA	NA
CASSALAGAQKETQYF	TGTGCCAGTAGTGCGTTAGCGGGGGCTCAAAAGGAGACCCAGTACTTC	TRBV9	TRBJ2-5	16	TRBD2	NA
CASSLLGRPDQETQYF	TGTGCCAGCAGTCTGCTCGGGAGGCCCGACCAAGAGACCCAGTACTTC	TRBV21-1	TRBJ2-5	16	NA	NA
CASSLVGHVSYEQYF	TGTGCCAGCAGCTTAGTAGGACACGTCTCCTACGAGCAGTACTTC	TRBV7-2	TRBJ2-7	15	NA	NA
CASSSRGLAGAGEQYF	TGCGCCAGCAGCTCGAGAGGACTAGCGGGGGCCGGCGAGCAGTACTTC	TRBV5-1	TRBJ2-7	16	TRBD2	once
CVWSHPPLSSGNTIYF	TGTGTCTGGAGCCACCCTCCACTTAGCTCTGGAAACACCATATATTTT	TRBV30	TRBJ1-3	16	NA	NA
CASSPQGLANTGELFF	TGTGCCAGCTCACCACAGGGACTAGCAAACACCGGGGAGCTGTTTTTT	TRBV18	TRBJ2-2	16	TRBD2	NA
CASSGTDAGELFF	TGTGCCAGCAGCGGGACAGATGCTGGGGAGCTGTTTTTT	TRBV6-6	TRBJ2-2	13	TRBD1	NA
CASSTISIPDRVRNYGYTF	TGTGCCAGCAGCACAATATCGATCCCGGACAGGGTGAGGAACTATGGCTACACCTTC	TRBV7-2	TRBJ1-2	19	TRBD1	NA
CASSRPGTGTRNEQFF	TGTGCCAGCAGCCGACCCGGGACAGGTACGAGGAATGAGCAGTTCTTC	TRBV5-6	TRBJ2-1	16	TRBD1	NA
CAWTPGLAALKQYF	TGTGCCTGGACCCCGGGACTAGCGGCCTTAAAGCAGTACTTC	TRBV30	TRBJ2-7	14	TRBD2	NA
CASSPQNSDTQYF	TGTGCCAGCAGCCCACAGAATTCGGATACGCAGTATTTT	TRBV6-5	TRBJ2-3	13	NA	NA
CASSSRTGTDTQYF	TGTGCCAGCAGCTCTCGGACAGGGACAGATACGCAGTATTTT	TRBV5-8	TRBJ2-3	14	TRBD1	NA
CASSVSGSSYNEQFF	TGTGCCAGCAGCGTTAGCGGTAGCTCCTACAATGAGCAGTTCTTC	TRBV9	TRBJ2-1	15	NA	NA
CAWRLTGGLSYGYTF	TGTGCCTGGAGACTGACAGGGGGCCTTTCCTATGGCTACACCTTC	TRBV30	TRBJ1-2	15	TRBD1	NA
CAWTSRYRVGEKLFF	TGTGCCTGGACCAGCCGGTACAGGGTGGGTGAAAAACTGTTTTTT	TRBV30	TRBJ1-4	15	NA	NA
CSVRGGQGVDEQFF	TGCAGCGTTAGAGGTGGTCAGGGCGTCGATGAGCAGTTCTTC	TRBV29-1	TRBJ2-1	14	NA	NA
CASSPPRGNYEQYF	TGTGCCAGCAGCCCCCCCCGGGGAAACTACGAGCAGTACTTC	TRBV7-9	TRBJ2-7	14	NA	NA
CASKVSGNTEAFF	TGTGCCAGTAAGGTTTCAGGGAACACTGAAGCTTTCTTT	TRBV19	TRBJ1-1	13	NA	NA
CASSTGQGAANSPLHF	TGCGCCAGCAGCACGGGACAGGGGGCGGCTAATTCACCCCTCCACTTT	TRBV5-1	TRBJ1-6	16	TRBD1	NA
CASSQKDYSGNTIYF	TGCGCCAGCAGCCAAAAAGACTACTCTGGAAACACCATATATTTT	TRBV4-1	TRBJ1-3	15	NA	NA
CASSNPPRGSEAFF	TGTGCCAGCAGTAACCCCCCCAGGGGGAGTGAAGCTTTCTTT	TRBV6-5	TRBJ1-1	14	TRBD1	NA
CASSSKGRDRGPQETQYF	TGTGCCAGCAGCTCAAAGGGCCGGGACAGGGGACCCCAAGAGACCCAGTACTTC	TRBV7-8	TRBJ2-5	18	TRBD1	NA
CAWEEDRGWTGELFF	TGTGCCTGGGAGGAAGACAGGGGATGGACCGGGGAGCTGTTTTTT	TRBV30	TRBJ2-2	15	TRBD1	NA
CASSQVLRGTEAFF	TGTGCCAGCAGCCAGGTGCTTCGGGGAACTGAAGCTTTCTTT	TRBV7-2	TRBJ1-1	14	NA	NA
CSVEAGAGGYTF	TGCAGCGTTGAGGCAGGGGCCGGTGGCTACACCTTC	TRBV29-1	TRBJ1-2	12	NA	NA
CASSLAGTGGGNTIYF	TGCGCCAGCAGCTTGGCCGGTACAGGGGGTGGAAACACCATATATTTT	TRBV5-1	TRBJ1-3	16	TRBD1	NA
CASSLDRANYGYTF	TGTGCCAGCAGCTTGGACAGGGCCAACTATGGCTACACCTTC	TRBV5-4	TRBJ1-2	14	NA	NA
CASSLRGYDYEQYF	TGTGCCAGCAGCTTAAGGGGGTACGACTACGAGCAGTACTTC	TRBV7-2	TRBJ2-7	14	NA	NA